This record concerns one T cell receptor (beta chain) sequence. The antigen is unknown. Donors in the study were healthy people who gave bone marrow. Nominally healthy donors provided the samples, though records likely missed some immune exposures. The PCR made use of 60 Vbeta and 13 Jbeta primers. This table comes from immunoSEQ multiplex PCR, and its TCRdb copy is limited to in-frame clones, with some not included. Of under 130,000 clones in the sample, 76% were seen once. The entry originates in a study of cytomegalovirus exposure and HLA in healthy donors. Study observations and caveats: Later work associated over 15,000 TCR beta sequences with HLA alleles at 0.05 false discovery rate. Later work showed greater clonal expansion in HLA-associated TCR beta chains than in equally common others.

The source is a woman aged 18-29 years in good health and CMV-seropositive. Specimen: PBMCs.

The CDR3 protein is CASSTPTGIQETQYF. The CDR3 DNA follows: TGTGCCAGCAGCACACCAACAGGGATCCAAGAGACCCAGTACTTC. The gene calls are TRBV6-6 and TRBJ2-5, with a possible D match to TRBD1 (6 bases). Germline values: CDR1 MNHNY, CDR2 SVGAGI (reference sequence). Trimming cost V 6 bases and J 1 base, with 15 bases left between them. This CDR3 spans 15 amino acids.